This T cell receptor (beta chain) is from a study of CD8 T cells in ankylosing spondylitis. Study-wide results and caveats: It appeared that ankylosing spondylitis blood was characterized by a TCR beta motif of several highly homologous variants. Reported data indicate significant enrichment of disease-linked clones within matched ankylosing spondylitis synovial fluid.

A quantitative 5'-RACE method, one with molecular barcodes, was used to make TCR beta libraries. TCRdb itself ran the 5' RACE reads through MiXCR, one entry per CDR3 protein. The sample records 200,000 to 250,000 distinct CDR3 sequences, around 7.9% being singletons. V shed 4 bases and J shed 5 bases, with 14 bases lying between them. The CDR3 totals 14 residues. The germline V gene encodes CDR1 MNHEY and CDR2 SVGAGI. This clonotype was observed at least ten times. Its cognate antigen is unknown. The V call is TRBV6-5, the J call TRBJ1-1; TRBD1 might be the D (5 bases). The sample consisted of blood, either unsorted or a sorted T cell fraction (not recorded which). This clonotype was obtained from a male donor with ankylosing spondylitis. CDR3 in amino acids: CASSSQAGGTEAFF. In DNA, the CDR3 is TGTGCCAGCAGTTCCCAGGCGGGGGGGACTGAAGCTTTCTTT.